The rows below give T cell receptor beta chains drawn from one sample of a study of human T cells and chemical hapten exposure. MiXCR was run by TCRdb on the RACE reads, yielding one entry per CDR3 protein. This sample has about 140,000 distinct CDR3 sequences, with about an eighth found just once. The material sequenced was whole blood, taken in connection with sensitization to the hapten diphenylcyclopropenone (DPC). The receptors shown here come from a woman aged 50 to 60 with alopecia areata. Some clones in this sample may be carry-over from other donors' samples. CDR3s leave out the opening cysteine and the closing phenylalanine or tryptophan. The size of a clone is reported for some rows only, either as once, few or many, or as a class for expanded clones.

len,v_gene,abundance,j_gene,CDR3aa
12,TRBV7-9,-,TRBJ2-3,ASGLAGGTDTQY
12,TRBV7-9,few,TRBJ2-7,ASSLGLPPYEQY
11,TRBV7-2,-,TRBJ2-1,ASSLKKGVGQF
11,TRBV14,many,TRBJ1-5,ASSQGTGQPQH
9,TRBV29-1,few,TRBJ2-7,SVRQGNEQY
10,TRBV6-2/TRBV6-3,many,TRBJ2-3,ASSSSTDTQY
12,TRBV7-9,many,TRBJ2-5,AGARSPQRETQY
12,TRBV7-9,many,TRBJ1-2,ASSSRDRDYGYT
13,TRBV25-1,-,TRBJ1-1,ASSPQGPLNTEAF
11,TRBV20-1,-,TRBJ1-6,SARTVDNSPLH
12,TRBV6-6,-,TRBJ2-7,ASSYSETGNEQY